One and the same sample provided the 2 T cell receptor beta chains below, sequenced in a study of response to subunit inactivated influenza vaccine. TCRdb recomputed calls from the RT-PCR reads with MiXCR, one row per CDR3 protein. Here the sample spans a few hundred thousand distinct CDR3 sequences, just over 20% being singletons. The specimen comprised PBMCs from blood, sampled less than 22 months after vaccination. Receptor source: a man between 50 and 75 years old who received an inactivated influenza vaccine.

This clonotype was found many times. V usage is TRBV18 and J usage is TRBJ1-6, with D perhaps matching TRBD1 (5 bases). Trimming took 5 bases from V and 10 from J, leaving 15 bases between them. Germline-derived CDR1 and CDR2 are KGHSH and LQKENI. The CDR3 is 14 residues long. CDR3 in amino acids: CASSAVTGHSPLHF. CDR3 DNA: TGTGCCAGCTCAGCGGTAACGGGGCACTCACCCCTCCACTTT.

In DNA, the CDR3 is TGCAGTGCAACCGGGACGGCCAACACAGATACGCAGTATTTT. Amino acid sequence: CSATGTANTDTQYF. V gene TRBV20-1 combines with J gene TRBJ2-3; possibly TRBD1 or TRBD2 for D (5 bases each). In germline, CDR1 is DFQATT, CDR2 SNEGSKA (reference sequence). V gave up 6 bases and J gave up 2 bases, with 15 bases separating them. The CDR3 runs to 14 residues.